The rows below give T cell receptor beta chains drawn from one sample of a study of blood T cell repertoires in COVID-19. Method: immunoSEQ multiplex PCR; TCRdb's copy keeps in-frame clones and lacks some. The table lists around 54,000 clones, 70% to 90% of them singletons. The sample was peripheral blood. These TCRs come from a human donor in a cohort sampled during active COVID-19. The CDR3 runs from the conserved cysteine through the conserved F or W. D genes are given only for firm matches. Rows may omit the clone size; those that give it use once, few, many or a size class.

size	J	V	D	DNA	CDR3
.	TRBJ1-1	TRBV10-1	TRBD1	TGCGCCAGCATGGGACAGGGGAACACTGAAGCTTTCTTT	CASMGQGNTEAFF
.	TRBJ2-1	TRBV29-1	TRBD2	TGCAGCGTTGAGTTGCGGGGGACGGGTTATGTAGGGCAGTTCTTC	CSVELRGTGYVGQFF
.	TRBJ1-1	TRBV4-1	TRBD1	TGCGCCAGCAGCCGACTCCCGGGACAGGGGCCTTATGAAGCTTTCTTT	CASSRLPGQGPYEAFF
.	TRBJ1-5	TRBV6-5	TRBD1	TGTGCCAGCAGTCGACAGGGCGATCAGCCCCAGCATTTT	CASSRQGDQPQHF
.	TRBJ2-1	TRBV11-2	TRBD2	TGTGCCAGCAGCTCCTCCGGACTAGCGGGAGTACGGTACAATGAGCAGTTCTTC	CASSSSGLAGVRYNEQFF
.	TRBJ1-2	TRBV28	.	TGTGCCAGCACCCCCAGGGCCAGGTATGGCTACACCTTC	CASTPRARYGYTF
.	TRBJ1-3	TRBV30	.	TGTGCCTGGAGTGGAGGCCCAGGAAACACCATATATTTT	CAWSGGPGNTIYF
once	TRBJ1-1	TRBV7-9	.	TGTGCCAGCAGCGGGACAAGCTACACTGAAGCTTTCTTT	CASSGTSYTEAFF
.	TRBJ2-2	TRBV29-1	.	TGCAGCGTTCTCAGGGGAGTCGGCACCGGGGAGCTGTTTTTT	CSVLRGVGTGELFF
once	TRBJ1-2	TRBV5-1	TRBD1	TGCGCCAGCAGCTTTTATCTGGGGACAGCTAACTATGGCTACACCTTC	CASSFYLGTANYGYTF
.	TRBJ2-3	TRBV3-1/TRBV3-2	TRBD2	TGTGCCAGCAGTACAACTAGCGGGGGCACAGATACGCAGTATTTT	CASSTTSGGTDTQYF
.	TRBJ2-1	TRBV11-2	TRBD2	TGTGCCAGCAGCTCTCATAGCGGGAACTACAATGAGCAGTTCTTC	CASSSHSGNYNEQFF
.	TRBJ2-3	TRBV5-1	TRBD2	TGCGCCAGCAGCTTTCGCTGGCGGGGGGGCACGACAGATACGCAGTATTTT	CASSFRWRGGTTDTQYF
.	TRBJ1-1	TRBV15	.	TGTGCCACCAGCAGAGATCAGGGGTCGAACACTGAAGCTTTCTTT	CATSRDQGSNTEAFF
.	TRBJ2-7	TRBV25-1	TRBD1	TGTGCCAGCAGGACGGGACAGGGGGCGGACGAGCAGTACTTC	CASRTGQGADEQYF
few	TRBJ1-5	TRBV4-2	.	TGTGCCAGCAGCCAAGAAGCGAATCAGCCCCAGCATTTT	CASSQEANQPQHF
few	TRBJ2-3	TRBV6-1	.	TGTGCCAGCAGTGACAGGGATATAGATACGCAGTATTTT	CASSDRDIDTQYF
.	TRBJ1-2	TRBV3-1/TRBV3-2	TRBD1	TGTGCCAGCAGCCAAGGCGCAGGGGGAACCGGTGGCTACACCTTC	CASSQGAGGTGGYTF
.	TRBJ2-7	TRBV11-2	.	TGTGCCAGCAGCTCGGCTAGTTCCCTCGAGCAGTACTTC	CASSSASSLEQYF
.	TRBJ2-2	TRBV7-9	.	TGTGCCAGCAGCCGTACCCCGGGTGATATGAATACCGGGGAGCTGTTTTTT	CASSRTPGDMNTGELFF